This T cell receptor beta chain comes out of a study of T cell responses to AZD1222 COVID-19 vaccine (dated by TCRdb to the early 2020s). Concerning the study at large: AZD1222 recipients given second doses at about 4 weeks or at about 12 weeks were pooled, since spike-specific TCR depth and breadth were not found to differ between the two schedules. TCR sequencing covered some 240 trial participants: 207 given two doses of AZD1222 and about 26 given two doses of MenACWY control vaccine. Trial participants were enrolled by age into subgroups of 18-55, 56-69 and 70-plus years, and 148, 28 and 57 TCR-sequenced participants, respectively, were included in these subgroups.

As concerns this clone: Its antigen is still unknown. It has no much larger one-base neighbor in the sample; base qualities were not kept.

Results and caveats for the whole study, not just this receptor: Conclusions about previously exposed vaccinees are limited, since just five or six AZD1222 recipients were seropositive for SARS-CoV-2 at baseline. No day 14 peak-response samples were available, so repertoires were characterized only after the peak T cell response. Participants were mostly white British, with more females than males. The authors suggested clonal diversity may have been underestimated. The vaccine-associated CD4 TCRs covered the entire spike protein, and the dominant responses fell in regions 160-218 and 743-854. In the small 56-69-year group, the increase in depth fell short of significance, most likely because of low power. After two AZD1222 doses, spike-specific TCR breadth and depth were significantly higher than at day 0 and than in MenACWY recipients. Reportedly, close to half of the unique spike-specific TCRs recognized epitopes lying outside the regions that are mutated in the B.1.351 and B.1.1.7 variants.

The time point label for this specimen denotes: baseline before first vaccination. The vaccinee samples were drawn from two UK trials, COV001 and COV002, one of which was a single-blind randomized controlled phase 2/3 trial testing AZD1222 (ChAdOx1 nCoV-19) in healthy adults. Trial participant PBMC samples were collected at day 0 and day 28 after the second dose for TCRbeta chain sequencing. The CDR3 regions of human TCRbeta chains were analyzed by immunosequencing. For the original study's pipeline: Repertoire TCRs were matched against a reference library of SARS-CoV-2-specific TCRs generated with the MIRA antigen-specificity platform. Breadth was defined as the fraction of unique TCRs that were SARS-CoV-2-associated. Depth was defined as the fraction of total T cells that were SARS-CoV-2-associated. Each spike-specific TCR was assigned to its reactive spike region and to a CD4 or CD8 class using the MIRA data. Log10-transformed breadth and depth values were compared by one-way ANOVA with Sidak's multiple comparisons tests. The table was pulled from immuneACCESS by TCRdb, which kept in-frame rearrangements only. Such tables lose some clones; where checked, under half of the loss comes from unresolved V genes, and the rest has no known cause. Clonal size and the V and J genes are those of that table, whereas D and trimming came from the DNA. The sample table holds about 150,000 clones, of which 90% were seen once. Of the sample, about 2.6% falls within the top ten clones.

The germline V gene specifies MNHEY as CDR1 and SVGAGI as CDR2. The CDR3 spans 13 residues, from the cysteine through the phenylalanine. The DNA shown is the 39-base CDR3, in frame from base 1. The junction shows trimming of 7 bases on V and 0 bases on J, plus 9 bases between the germline ends. The chain joins TRBV6-5 to TRBJ1-1; no D gene can be assigned with confidence. The specimen was peripheral blood, collected on day 0 of AZD1222 vaccination. This clonotype was obtained from an adult in good health. In nucleotide form, the sequence is TGTGCCAGCATAAAAGAAGTGAACACTGAAGCTTTCTTT. It codes for CASIKEVNTEAFF.